The clone carrying this TCR beta chain occurred a few times. This specimen belongs to a study of metastatic and nonmetastatic thyroid tumors. Study at large: The authors compared repertoires across blood and tumor or nodule tissue from malignant and benign thyroid patients.

Germline loops: CDR1 MNHEY, CDR2 SVGEGT. The ends lost 7 bases at V and 3 bases at J; junction bases unmatched: 12. The CDR3 consists of 15 residues. In the authors' workflow: Researchers built a distant-metastasis classifier for papillary thyroid cancer that drew on CDR3 differences across clinicopathological groups. TCRdb redid the clone calls on the PCR reads using MiXCR. The V and J calls reflect TCRdb's pipeline rather than the authors' work. The sample includes about 30,000 clones, about 4.1% of them seen just once. Thyroid surgery was performed in patients who had received no treatment beforehand.

The sample consisted of blood. The chain carries TRBV6-2 or TRBV6-3 and TRBJ2-7; 7 nucleotides align to TRBD1. The source of this sequence is a female donor with papillary thyroid cancer or a benign thyroid nodule (not recorded which). Some clones in this sample may be carry-over from other donors' samples. CDR3 nucleotide sequence: TGTGCCAGCACCTCGGTTGGGACAGCCATCTACGAGCAGTACTTC. Protein sequence: CASTSVGTAIYEQYF.